These T cell receptor beta chains were read from a single sample in a study of cytomegalovirus exposure and HLA in healthy donors. The table came from immunoSEQ multiplex PCR; TCRdb's copy has only in-frame clones and leaves some out. Here the sample table reports about 190,000 clones. The sample taken for sequencing was PBMCs. These receptors were collected from a man between 25 and 39 years old in good health and CMV-seronegative. CDR3s include the opening cysteine and the closing phenylalanine or tryptophan. Each record gives: CDR3 length, J gene, D gene, V gene, CDR3 protein, CDR3 DNA. D genes are given only for firm matches.

15,TRBJ1-1,-,TRBV6-5,CASSYLGLGGTEAFF,TGTGCCAGCAGTTACCTCGGTCTTGGAGGCACTGAAGCTTTCTTT
12,TRBJ1-3,-,TRBV6-1,CASRYSGDTIYF,TGTGCCAGCAGATACAGCGGGGACACCATATATTTT
17,TRBJ1-4,-,TRBV19,CASTNPQRQGSDEKLFF,TGTGCCAGTACTAACCCCCAACGGCAGGGTTCAGATGAAAAACTGTTTTTT
15,TRBJ2-1,TRBD2,TRBV13,CASSSGTSGRAEQFF,TGTGCCAGCAGCTCCGGGACTAGCGGGAGGGCTGAGCAGTTCTTC
15,TRBJ2-1,TRBD1,TRBV30,CAWSSGTGADNEQFF,TGTGCCTGGAGTTCTGGGACAGGGGCGGACAATGAGCAGTTCTTC
16,TRBJ2-3,TRBD1,TRBV5-1,CASSIAGQGTTDTQYF,TGCGCCAGCAGCATAGCCGGACAGGGGACCACAGATACGCAGTATTTT
15,TRBJ2-7,-,TRBV5-5,CASSLAPGRSYEQYF,TGTGCCAGCAGCTTGGCCCCGGGGAGGTCCTACGAGCAGTACTTC
14,TRBJ1-5,TRBD1,TRBV4-3,CASSLQGVNQPQHF,TGCGCCAGCAGCCTACAGGGGGTCAATCAGCCCCAGCATTTT
16,TRBJ1-1,-,TRBV28,CASSLRSTVMNTEAFF,TGTGCCAGCAGTTTAAGGTCGACAGTTATGAACACTGAAGCTTTCTTT
13,TRBJ1-1,-,TRBV27,CASSLEGDTEAFF,TGTGCCAGCAGTCTCGAGGGAGACACTGAAGCTTTCTTT
15,TRBJ2-3,TRBD2,TRBV9,CASSPQTSGGDTQYF,TGTGCCAGCAGCCCCCAGACTAGCGGGGGGGATACGCAGTATTTT
16,TRBJ1-1,TRBD1,TRBV28,CASSSLGQGAGATAFF,TGTGCCAGCAGTTCCCTGGGACAGGGGGCAGGGGCGACGGCTTTCTTT
14,TRBJ1-3,-,TRBV9,CASSLMFSGNTIYF,TGTGCCAGCAGCCTAATGTTCTCTGGAAACACCATATATTTT
12,TRBJ2-7,-,TRBV12-5,CASALGAYEQYF,TGTGCTAGTGCCCTGGGGGCTTACGAGCAGTACTTC
15,TRBJ1-2,-,TRBV7-2,CASSFSGSGDYGYTF,TGTGCCAGCAGCTTCTCCGGCAGCGGGGACTATGGCTACACCTTC
14,TRBJ1-1,-,TRBV5-4,CASSHDIRGTEAFF,TGTGCCAGCAGCCATGACATCCGAGGGACTGAAGCTTTCTTT
15,TRBJ1-1,TRBD1,TRBV11-2,CASSPRTGGNTEAFF,TGTGCCAGCAGCCCTCGGACAGGGGGTAACACTGAAGCTTTCTTT
17,TRBJ2-7,TRBD2,TRBV19,CASSITPHRGGTYEQYF,TGTGCCAGTAGTATTACACCCCACCGGGGGGGCACCTACGAGCAGTACTTC
14,TRBJ1-5,TRBD1,TRBV6-5,CASSLQGVGQPQHF,TGTGCCAGCAGTCTACAGGGGGTGGGACAGCCCCAGCATTTT
16,TRBJ2-7,TRBD2,TRBV5-6,CASSLALAGGSYEQYF,TGTGCCAGCAGCTTGGCTCTAGCGGGGGGCAGCTACGAGCAGTACTTC
13,TRBJ1-5,-,TRBV6-5,CASSTGYNQPQHF,TGTGCCAGCAGTACAGGGTACAATCAGCCCCAGCATTTT
17,TRBJ2-7,TRBD2,TRBV30,CAWGLADSKGVSYEQYF,TGTGCCTGGGGACTAGCGGATTCTAAAGGGGTTTCCTACGAGCAGTACTTC
17,TRBJ2-4,TRBD1,TRBV11-2,CASSSLTDRGLKNIQYF,TGTGCCAGCAGCTCTCTTACGGACAGGGGGCTAAAAAACATTCAGTACTTC
16,TRBJ1-5,-,TRBV6-5,CASSYSIPGPNQPQHF,TGTGCCAGCAGTTACTCGATACCAGGGCCAAATCAGCCCCAGCATTTT
16,TRBJ2-1,-,TRBV28,CASSPPGPSSYNEQFF,TGTGCCAGCAGTCCTCCGGGTCCTTCATCCTACAATGAGCAGTTCTTC